This T cell receptor beta chain derives from a study of technical replicates of blood from a handful of donors. Germline CDR1 reads MNHNS; CDR2 reads SASEGT. V was cut by 4 bases and J by 2 bases, with 17 bases left in between. The CDR3 contains 16 residues. Method: immunoSEQ multiplex PCR; TCRdb's copy keeps in-frame clones and lacks some. The sample holds about 98,000 clones; 90% to 96% are singletons and the top ten take approximately 0.2%. The rearrangement joins TRBV6-1 to TRBJ2-5; tentative D call: TRBD1 (7 bases). This clonotype was sampled from a human donor in good health. Sequencing used T cells isolated from PBMCs. CDR3 coding DNA: TGTGCCAGCAGTGGGGGAGGCAGGGGGGCTCAAGAGACCCAGTACTTC. Residues: CASSGGGRGAQETQYF.